This T cell receptor beta chain was identified during a study of blood T cell repertoires in COVID-19. Background on the study: Acute-phase and convalescent COVID-19 samples originated in the United States, Italy and Spain.

The CDR3 is 20 amino acids. CDR1 is SGDLS and CDR2 is YYNGEE in the germline V gene. Trimming took off 0 bases at V and 4 bases at J, with 25 bases between the two ends. Clones were read by immunoSEQ multiplex PCR, and TCRdb kept only the in-frame ones, dropping some. Counted here are 90,000 to 150,000 clones, 79% occurring once; the ten biggest clones make up around 4.1%. The chain recombines TRBV9 with TRBJ1-4; perhaps TRBD1 as D (5 bases). The origin of this receptor is a woman over 75 with acute or convalescent COVID-19. Sequencing was carried out using peripheral blood. The chain's CDR3 is CASSVGAGLPGDLFNEKLFF. The CDR3 nucleotides are TGTGCCAGCAGCGTAGGGGCGGGACTCCCCGGGGATCTCTTTAATGAAAAACTGTTTTTT.